Each of the 32 T cell receptor beta chains below was sequenced from the same sample in a study of cytomegalovirus exposure and HLA in healthy donors. The PCR ran on 60 Vbeta and 13 Jbeta primers. Assay: immunoSEQ multiplex PCR; the TCRdb copy retains only in-frame clones and omits some. Its clone listing holds 150,000 to 200,000 clones. Sequenced input: PBMCs. These receptors all stem from a woman aged 55-75 years in good health and CMV-seronegative.

V gene TRBV10-3 combines with J gene TRBJ1-3; D remains ambiguous. V lost 7 bases and J 0 bases, leaving 10 bases between the germline ends. Germline lookup yields CDR1 ENHRY and CDR2 SYGVKD. The CDR3 loop spans 14 amino acids. The CDR3 DNA sequence: TGTGCCATCACCGGGTCTCGCTCTGGAAACACCATATATTTT. It translates to CAITGSRSGNTIYF.

V and J are TRBV7-6 and TRBJ2-7; 14 nucleotides match TRBD2. The CDR3 is 15 residues long. With 5 bases clipped from V and 2 bases from J, the junction kept 2 bases outside the gene matches. CDR1 SGHVS and CDR2 FNYEAQ come from the germline V gene. The CDR3 loop reads CASSRGLAGAYEQYF. The CDR3 DNA is TGTGCCAGCAGCAGGGGACTAGCGGGGGCCTACGAGCAGTACTTC.

Of note for this clone: At one of its ends the junction is not consistent with the germline gene, which may arise from a read error. The chain combines TRBV7-9 with TRBJ2-1; 7 bases agree with TRBD2. Germline loops: CDR1 SEHNR, CDR2 FQNEAQ (reference sequence). There are 16 residues in the CDR3. This chain's CDR3 is CASSLAGGRRNNEQFF. The CDR3 bases are TGTGCCAGCAGCCTAGCAGGCGGGAGAAGAAACAATGAGCAGTTCTTC.

This chain links TRBV18 with TRBJ2-5; 9 nucleotides line up with TRBD1. Germline V gives CDR1 KGHSH, CDR2 LQKENI. CDR3 length: 17 residues. V was clipped by 2 bases and J by 5 bases; unmatched bases: 12. The CDR3 sequence is CASSPYSSGTGKETQYF. CDR3 bases: TGTGCCAGCTCACCATACTCCTCCGGGACAGGGAAGGAGACCCAGTACTTC.

The J gene is TRBJ2-1, the V gene TRBV7-3; 13 nucleotides match TRBD2. CDR3 length equals 15 residues. Germline CDR1 is SGHTA and CDR2 is FQGTGA. The trim removed 5 bases at V and 4 bases at J, leaving 2 bases unmatched. This CDR3 is CASSLTSGRYNEQFF. The CDR3 DNA is TGTGCCAGCAGCCTGACTAGCGGGAGGTACAATGAGCAGTTCTTC.

The V and J genes are TRBV10-1 and TRBJ2-7, with TRBD1 matching 8 bases. Germline assignment: CDR1 WNHNN and CDR2 SYGVQD (reference sequence). V was clipped by 6 bases and J by 0 bases; unmatched bases: 10. The CDR3 is made up of 16 amino acids. The CDR3 loop reads CASSPYDRGISYEQYF. CDR3 DNA: TGCGCCAGCAGCCCATATGACAGGGGTATCTCCTACGAGCAGTACTTC.

V gene TRBV9 combines with J gene TRBJ2-7; 7 nucleotides match TRBD1. Germline V gene sequence: CDR1 SGDLS, CDR2 YYNGEE. J was trimmed by 0 bases and V by 3 bases; bases with no gene match: 6. The CDR3 covers 15 residues. As DNA, the CDR3 is TGTGCCAGCAGCGCCGGGACAGCTATCTCCTACGAGCAGTACTTC. Protein sequence: CASSAGTAISYEQYF.

J is TRBJ2-7 and V is TRBV4-1; no firm D call. Per the germline V gene, CDR1 is MGHRA and CDR2 is YSYEKL. V was shortened by 1 base and J by 0 bases, with 10 bases between the two germline ends. CDR3 length: 15 amino acids. The CDR3 is CASSQGPKSSYEQYF. CDR3 in DNA: TGCGCCAGCAGCCAAGGCCCCAAGAGCTCCTACGAGCAGTACTTC.

The V and J genes are TRBV25-1 and TRBJ2-7; a possible D gene is TRBD1 (5 bases). The V gene lost 2 bases and the J gene lost 3 bases, with 8 bases spanning the gap. This CDR3 contains 13 residues. Germline CDR1 MGHDK, CDR2 SYGVNS. The CDR3 DNA reads as TGTGCCAGCAGTGAAGCAGGGTACTACGAGCAGTACTTC. Protein sequence: CASSEAGYYEQYF.

Details on this clone: Its ends do not fully match the called genes, so a read error is possible. The genes are TRBV5-8 and TRBJ1-5; D gene ambiguous. The CDR3 covers 12 residues. CDR1 and CDR2 from the germline V gene are SGHTS and YDEGEE. The CDR3 sequence: CASSLVHQSQHF. The CDR3 DNA reads TGTGCCAGCAGCTTGGTTCATCAGTCCCAGCATTTT.

V usage is TRBV18 and J usage is TRBJ1-1; possible D gene TRBD1, 6 bases. This CDR3 contains 16 residues. Trimming removed 3 bases at V and 4 bases at J, with 18 bases between. From germline, CDR1 is KGHSH and CDR2 LQKENI. This CDR3 reads CASSPDDTGFITEAFF. CDR3 coding DNA: TGTGCCAGCTCACCTGACGATACAGGGTTTATCACTGAAGCTTTCTTT.

The chain is built from TRBV15 and TRBJ1-1; D gene ambiguous. Per the germline V gene, CDR1 is LNHNV and CDR2 is YYDKDF (reference sequence). The CDR3 length is 12 residues. With 2 bases removed from V and 1 base from J, the gap between germline ends came to 2 bases. The CDR3: CATSRRNTEAFF. For the CDR3, the DNA is TGTGCCACCAGCAGACGGAACACTGAAGCTTTCTTT.

The chain couples TRBV10-1 to TRBJ1-1; D call uncertain. The germline CDR1 and CDR2 sequences are WNHNN and SYGVQD (reference sequence). Between the trimmed V and J ends, which lost 4 bases and 1 base, there was a span of 7 bases. This CDR3 contains 13 residues. The DNA for the CDR3 is TGCGCCAGCAGTGTGGAGCGGAACACTGAAGCTTTCTTT. Residues: CASSVERNTEAFF.

The chain links TRBV7-9 to TRBJ1-4; tentatively, D is TRBD1 (5 bases). Germline CDR1 reads SEHNR; CDR2 reads FQNEAQ (reference sequence). Trimming took 4 bases from V and 0 from J, leaving 18 bases between them. The CDR3 is made up of 18 amino acids. The chain's CDR3 is CASSSTATERATNEKLFF. As DNA, the CDR3 is TGTGCCAGCAGCTCTACAGCGACAGAGCGGGCAACTAATGAAAAACTGTTTTTT.

This chain connects TRBV2 to TRBJ1-1, with D uncertain. Germline CDR1 SNHLY, CDR2 FYNNEI. The CDR3 extends over 13 amino acids. Between the trimmed V and J ends, which lost 5 bases and 0 bases, there was a span of 7 bases. This chain's CDR3 is CASSLAVNTEAFF. The DNA for the CDR3 is TGTGCCAGCAGTTTGGCCGTGAACACTGAAGCTTTCTTT.

The chain joins TRBV5-1 to TRBJ2-1, with 10 bases fitting TRBD2. V dropped 2 bases and J dropped 5; count of bases not matched to a gene: 7. This CDR3 is 16 amino acids long. The germline gives CDR1 SGHRS, CDR2 YFSETQ. CDR3 nucleotide sequence: TGCGCCAGCAGCTTTTTAGCGGGGGGCCTAAACAATGAGCAGTTCTTC. Amino acids: CASSFLAGGLNNEQFF.

V is TRBV30 and J is TRBJ2-7, with a possible D match to TRBD1 (5 bases). CDR1 is GTSNPN, CDR2 SVGIG, per germline (reference sequence). The CDR3 spans 12 residues. V gave up 5 bases and J gave up 1 base, with 9 bases separating them. CDR3 DNA: TGTGCCTGGGCGACAGAATCCTACGAGCAGTACTTC. Its translation is CAWATESYEQYF.

The chain joins TRBV11-2 to TRBJ1-1; 7 bases fit TRBD1. V lost 5 bases and J lost 4; bases outside the gene matches: 7. This CDR3 spans 14 amino acids. Germline V CDR1 and CDR2: SGHAT, FQNNGV. The CDR3: CASSLYRGGTEAFF. The DNA of the CDR3 is TGTGCCAGCAGCCTGTACAGGGGAGGCACTGAAGCTTTCTTT.

This sequence joins TRBV7-2 and TRBJ1-1; 8 bases map to TRBD1. CDR1 SGHTA and CDR2 FQGNSA come from the germline V gene. CDR3 size: 14 residues. V shed 5 bases and J 0 bases; nucleotides not matched to a gene: 2. The CDR3 spells CASSPGGMNTEAFF. For the CDR3, the DNA is TGTGCCAGCAGCCCAGGGGGCATGAACACTGAAGCTTTCTTT.

CDR3 protein: CASSLSTGPSYEQYF. In DNA form, the CDR3 reads TGTGCCAGCAGTTTATCGACAGGCCCTTCCTACGAGCAGTACTTC. The chain has TRBV27 and TRBJ2-7, with TRBD1 as a possible D gene (6 bases). The V and J ends lost 0 bases and 1 base respectively, with 10 bases between them. Germline-derived CDR1 and CDR2 are MNHEY and SMNVEV (reference sequence). The CDR3 contains 15 residues.

The chain is built from TRBV30 and TRBJ1-5; no definite D call. Germline V lookup: CDR1 GTSNPN, CDR2 SVGIG (reference sequence). The CDR3 totals 13 residues. V was shortened by 3 bases and J by 3 bases, with 9 bases between the two germline ends. The CDR3 coding sequence is TGTGCCTGGAGCGAGGCCCTCAATCAGCCCCAGCATTTT. This translates into CAWSEALNQPQHF.

The rearrangement joins TRBV25-1 to TRBJ2-6; 9 nucleotides line up with TRBD1. V lost 3 bases and J lost 12; bases outside the gene matches: 6. Germline CDR1 reads MGHDK; CDR2 reads SYGVNS. CDR3 length: 14 amino acids. CDR3 sequence (DNA): TGTGCCAGCAGTGAGCCGGGACAGGGTGCCGTCCTGACTTTC. It yields the protein CASSEPGQGAVLTF.

The chain recombines TRBV13 with TRBJ1-1, with unresolved D. The CDR3 contains 14 residues. The ends were cut back, 0 bases at V and 8 bases at J, with 13 bases in the middle. Germline loops: CDR1 PRHDT, CDR2 FYEKMQ (reference sequence). CDR3 amino acids: CASSLGQVGVEAFF. The CDR3 coding sequence is TGTGCCAGCAGCTTAGGCCAGGTGGGAGTGGAAGCTTTCTTT.

The chain couples TRBV5-1 to TRBJ2-1, with TRBD2 as a possible D gene (5 bases). CDR3 length: 16 residues. Per the germline V gene, CDR1 is SGHRS and CDR2 is YFSETQ. The V and J ends lost 0 bases and 4 bases respectively, with 14 bases between them. CDR3 DNA sequence: TGCGCCAGCAGCTTGGCTTCATCCGGGGTTTACAATGAGCAGTTCTTC. Its protein is CASSLASSGVYNEQFF.

The J gene is TRBJ2-5, the V gene TRBV18; weak D call: TRBD2 (5 bases). The ends were cut back, 6 bases at V and 5 bases at J, with 16 bases in the middle. Germline values: CDR1 KGHSH, CDR2 LQKENI. This CDR3 region has 14 residues. The CDR3 coding sequence is TGTGCCAGCTCCCCTGCCGCAGCGGTGGAGACCCAGTACTTC. It specifies CASSPAAAVETQYF. Complete variable domain (other parts from reference TRBV18 and TRBJ2-5): NAGVMQNPRHLVRRRGQEARLRCSPMKGHSHVYWYRQLPEEGLKFMVYLQKENIIDESGMPKERFSAEFPKEGPSILRIQQVVRGDSAAYFCASSPAAAVETQYFGPGTRLLVL.

This chain uses TRBV15 with TRBJ2-7; TRBD1 is a possible D gene (6 bases). The V gene's germline CDR1 is LNHNV and CDR2 YYDKDF (reference sequence). The V and J ends lost 0 bases and 3 bases respectively, with 18 bases between them. This CDR3 region has 17 residues. Here the CDR3 DNA reads TGTGCCACCAGCAGAGATTCACAGGGACCCGAATTCTACGAGCAGTACTTC. Its translation is CATSRDSQGPEFYEQYF.

The V gene is TRBV2, the J gene TRBJ1-1; 10 nucleotides agree with TRBD1. CDR3 size: 15 residues. V gave up 5 bases and J gave up 6 bases; unmatched junction bases: 9. The germline CDR1 and CDR2 sequences are SNHLY and FYNNEI. Here the CDR3 reads CASSQKGQGSSEAFF. CDR3 nucleotide sequence: TGTGCCAGCAGTCAAAAGGGACAGGGGAGCTCTGAAGCTTTCTTT.

The chain joins TRBV9 to TRBJ1-2, with unresolved D. Germline V gene lookup returns CDR1 SGDLS and CDR2 YYNGEE. V shed 4 bases and J shed 8 bases, with 18 bases lying between them. This CDR3 is built from 14 residues. CDR3 sequence: CASSRTGGGKGYTF. CDR3 sequence (DNA): TGTGCCAGCAGCCGGACCGGTGGAGGGAAAGGCTACACCTTC.

The chain combines TRBV5-8 with TRBJ1-3; 7 bases agree with TRBD1. The junction had 1 base not matched to a gene; V was cut back by 1 base and J by 3 bases. Germline V CDR1 and CDR2: SGHTS, YDEGEE. This CDR3 is built from 14 residues. CDR3 nucleotide sequence: TGTGCCAGCAGCTTGACAGGGGATGGAAACACCATATATTTT. This gives the protein CASSLTGDGNTIYF.

Concerning this clone: Other DNA sequences in this sample translate to the same CDR3. The V gene is TRBV2, the J gene TRBJ2-7; D call uncertain. Germline V CDR1 and CDR2: SNHLY, FYNNEI. The CDR3 length is 11 residues. With 6 bases removed from V and 3 bases from J, the gap between germline ends came to 6 bases. CDR3 amino acids: CASSEYYEQYF. CDR3 DNA sequence: TGTGCCAGCAGCGAATACTACGAGCAGTACTTC.

The rearrangement joins TRBV19 to TRBJ2-7; 8 bases are shared with TRBD1. The CDR3 sequence is 14 residues long. The germline CDR1 and CDR2 sequences are LNHDA and SQIVND (reference sequence). V shed 1 base, J shed 4 bases, and the junction held 3 bases outside the gene matches. The chain's CDR3 is CASSIARGLYEQYF. The CDR3 DNA reads as TGTGCCAGTAGTATAGCCAGGGGGCTGTACGAGCAGTACTTC.

The V gene is TRBV7-8, the J gene TRBJ2-7; D is perhaps TRBD1 (5 bases). CDR1 is SGHVS and CDR2 is FQNEAQ in the germline V gene. V was trimmed by 0 bases and J by 2 bases, leaving 11 bases between them. This CDR3 region has 15 residues. DNA for the CDR3: TGTGCCAGCAGCTTAGCGTCAGGGTCGGCCTACGAGCAGTACTTC. This translates into CASSLASGSAYEQYF.